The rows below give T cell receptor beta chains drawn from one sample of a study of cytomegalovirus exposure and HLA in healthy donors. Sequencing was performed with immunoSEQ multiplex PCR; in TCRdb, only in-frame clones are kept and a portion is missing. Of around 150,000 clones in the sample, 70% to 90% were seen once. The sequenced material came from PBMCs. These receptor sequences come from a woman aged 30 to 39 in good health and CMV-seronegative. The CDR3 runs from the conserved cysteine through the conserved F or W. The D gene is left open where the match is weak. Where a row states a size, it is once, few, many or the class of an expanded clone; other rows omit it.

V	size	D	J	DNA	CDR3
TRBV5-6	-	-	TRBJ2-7	TGTGCCAGCAGCCCAACTAACTCCTACGAGCAGTACTTC	CASSPTNSYEQYF
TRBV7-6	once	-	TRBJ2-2	TGTGCCAGCAGCCCGTTTGTCTCGGGAGTCGCGACCGGGGAGCTGTTTTTT	CASSPFVSGVATGELFF
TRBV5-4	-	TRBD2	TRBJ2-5	TGTGCCAGCAGCTCCCAGAGCGGGAGGGGAGAGACCCAGTACTTC	CASSSQSGRGETQYF
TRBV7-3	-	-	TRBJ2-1	TGTGCCAGCAGCTTAACCAGGGGCCCAGGGATCGTCGGCGAGCAGTTCTTC	CASSLTRGPGIVGEQFF
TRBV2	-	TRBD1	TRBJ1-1	TGTGCCAGCAGTGAACAGGGGGGGAGGAACACTGAAGCTTTCTTT	CASSEQGGRNTEAFF
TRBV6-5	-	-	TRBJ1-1	TGTGCCAGCAAGGAAGCAGACACTGAAGCTTTCTTT	CASKEADTEAFF
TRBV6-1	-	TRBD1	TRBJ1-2	TGTGCCAGCAGTGAAGTGGCGGGACAGGGGGACTATGGCTACACCTTC	CASSEVAGQGDYGYTF
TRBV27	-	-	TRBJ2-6	TGTGCCAGCAGTCCTAGGGTTACAGGGGCCAACGTCCTGACTTTC	CASSPRVTGANVLTF
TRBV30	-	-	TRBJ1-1	TGTGCCTGGAGTGTTAATGTACAGGAAGCTTTCTTT	CAWSVNVQEAFF
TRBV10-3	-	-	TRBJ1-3	TGTGCCATCAGGGGGACTTCTGGAAACACCATATATTTT	CAIRGTSGNTIYF
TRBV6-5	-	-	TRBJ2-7	TGTGCCAGCAGTTACTCGAGCGCTAGCTCCTACGAGCAGTACTTC	CASSYSSASSYEQYF
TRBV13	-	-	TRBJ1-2	TGTGCCAGCAGCTTAGTCAGGAGCTATGGCTACACCTTC	CASSLVRSYGYTF
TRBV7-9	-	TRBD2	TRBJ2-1	TGTGCCAGCAGCTCAAGCTTAGCGGGAGATTTTTGGAATGAGCAGTTCTTC	CASSSSLAGDFWNEQFF
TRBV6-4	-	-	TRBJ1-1	TGTGCCAGCAGTGATGGCTCGCCGGCTGAAGCTTTCTTT	CASSDGSPAEAFF
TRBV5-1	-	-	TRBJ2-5	TGCGCCAGCAGCATCATAGCGTTAGGAGGGGCGGAGACCCAGTACTTC	CASSIIALGGAETQYF
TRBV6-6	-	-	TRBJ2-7	TGTGCCAGCAATGGCCGATCCTACGAGCAGTACTTC	CASNGRSYEQYF